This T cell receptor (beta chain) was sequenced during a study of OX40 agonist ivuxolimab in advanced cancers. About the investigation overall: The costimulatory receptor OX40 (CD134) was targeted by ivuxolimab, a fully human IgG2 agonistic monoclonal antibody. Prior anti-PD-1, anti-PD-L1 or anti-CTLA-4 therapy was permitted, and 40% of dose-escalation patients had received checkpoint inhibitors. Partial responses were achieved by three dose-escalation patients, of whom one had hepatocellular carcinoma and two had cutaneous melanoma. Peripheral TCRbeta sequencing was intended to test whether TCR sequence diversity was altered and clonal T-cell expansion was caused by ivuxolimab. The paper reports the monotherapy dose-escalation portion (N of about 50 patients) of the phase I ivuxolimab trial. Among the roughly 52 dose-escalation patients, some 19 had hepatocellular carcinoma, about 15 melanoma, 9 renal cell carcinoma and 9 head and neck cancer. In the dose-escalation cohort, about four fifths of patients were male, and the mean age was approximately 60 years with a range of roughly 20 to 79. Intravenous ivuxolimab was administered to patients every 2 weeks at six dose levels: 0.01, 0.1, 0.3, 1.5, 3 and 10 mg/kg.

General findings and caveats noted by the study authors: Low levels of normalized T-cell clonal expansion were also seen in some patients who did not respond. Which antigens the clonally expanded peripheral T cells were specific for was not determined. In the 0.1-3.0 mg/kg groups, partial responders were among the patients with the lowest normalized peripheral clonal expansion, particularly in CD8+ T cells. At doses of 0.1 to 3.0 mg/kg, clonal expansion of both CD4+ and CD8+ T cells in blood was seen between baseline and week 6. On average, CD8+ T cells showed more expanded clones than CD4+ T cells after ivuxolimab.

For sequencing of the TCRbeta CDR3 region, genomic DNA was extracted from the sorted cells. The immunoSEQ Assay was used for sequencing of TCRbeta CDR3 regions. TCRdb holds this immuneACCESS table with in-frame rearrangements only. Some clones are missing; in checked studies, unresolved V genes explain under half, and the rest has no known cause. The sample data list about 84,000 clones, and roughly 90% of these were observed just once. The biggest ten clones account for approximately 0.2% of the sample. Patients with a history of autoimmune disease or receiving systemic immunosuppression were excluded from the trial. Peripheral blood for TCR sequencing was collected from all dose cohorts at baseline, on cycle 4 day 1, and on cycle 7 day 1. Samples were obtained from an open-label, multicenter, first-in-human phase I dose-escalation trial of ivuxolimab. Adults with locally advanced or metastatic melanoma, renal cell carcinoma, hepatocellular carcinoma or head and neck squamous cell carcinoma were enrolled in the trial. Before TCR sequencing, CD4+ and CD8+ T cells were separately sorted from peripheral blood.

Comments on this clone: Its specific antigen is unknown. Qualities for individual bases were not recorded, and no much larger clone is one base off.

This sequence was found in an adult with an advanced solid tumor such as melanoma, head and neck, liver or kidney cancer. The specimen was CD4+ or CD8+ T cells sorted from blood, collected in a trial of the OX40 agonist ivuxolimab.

The CDR3 in this case is CASSTRQGRTYGYTF. DNA sequence: TGTGCCAGTAGTACCAGACAGGGAAGGACCTATGGCTACACCTTC. Recombination joined TRBV19 with TRBJ1-2; 7 middle bases align to TRBD1. Ends trimmed: V by 4 bases, J by 4 bases; bases unmatched to a gene: 9. From the germline V gene (reference sequence), CDR1 is LNHDA and CDR2 is SQIVND. Spanning cysteine to phenylalanine, the CDR3 consists of 15 amino acids. Only the CDR3 region is kept as DNA, spanning 45 bases read in frame from base 1.